Given below is one T cell receptor (beta chain) in context. This clonotype occurred many times. Its specific antigen is unknown. There are no base qualities to consult, and no much larger clone falls within one base. The data are from a study of neurological immune-mediated disorders (dated by TCRdb to the late 2010s). Context from the whole study: Of the roughly 34 multiple sclerosis patients, some 30 had relapsing-remitting MS and 3 had secondary progressive MS. The study compared peripheral blood TCR-beta repertoires of HTLV-I-associated myelopathy (HAM/TSP) patients, multiple sclerosis patients and healthy controls using UMI-based sequencing. Of the roughly 70 subjects in the cohort, about 14 were HAM/TSP patients, around 34 were multiple sclerosis patients, and around 20 were healthy controls. Alongside PBMC samples, the set of some 100 TCR-beta libraries contained longitudinal samples, technical triplicates, and paired CD4+ and CD8+ T-cell subsets that had been sorted. Summary of the overall study and its limitations: In a phylogenetic analysis, the repertoires of 18 out of 34 MS patients fell into a single cluster of related CDR3 sequences, pointing to a possible signature at the repertoire level. No association of the MS cluster with clinical or MRI features was observed, and the need for larger cohorts was stated by the authors. The highest TCR clonal expansion was observed in HAM/TSP patients, whereas the lowest was observed in MS patients, even when compared with healthy controls. No identical CDR3 amino acid sequences were shared among expanded clones across subjects, suggesting private TCR-beta repertoires in all groups.

Unsorted PBMC libraries were generated from 2 million PBMCs stored in RNAlater at -80 °C until RNA extraction. Multiple sclerosis patients were enrolled in a US clinical protocol evaluating disease progression by magnetic resonance imaging. PBMCs were separated from peripheral blood using Ficoll-Hypaque density gradient centrifugation and then cryopreserved in liquid nitrogen. From a lookup of the germline V gene, CDR1 and CDR2 are SNHLY and FYNNEI. V was cut back by 6 bases and J by 7 bases, leaving a gap of 16 bases between them. The CDR3 has 13 amino acids, counting the end cysteine and phenylalanine. Left in the record is the CDR3 DNA by itself, 39 bases read in frame from the first base. To synthesize cDNA, template-switch 5'RACE was performed with a primer carrying a 10-nucleotide random unique molecular identifier so that each TCR transcript was tagged. Every sequencing run covered 15-18 subjects and yielded more than 160 million TCR-beta sequences. The RNeasy kit was used to extract total RNA. Using the KAPA Real-time Library Amplification kit, TCR-beta VDJ regions were amplified with primers for the TCR constant region and the 5'RACE anchor. A first PCR added sample indexes and Illumina adaptors, after which a second PCR increased the library yield. After purification with Ampure beads, the TCR product of roughly 650 bp was size-selected on a 2% E-gel SizeSelection system. Before pooling, libraries had their quality checked on a Bioanalyzer, their concentration measured with Qubit, and their quantity determined with the Kapa Library Quantification kit. Libraries were sequenced paired-end 2 x 150 bp on an Illumina HiSeq 2500. To increase sequence diversity, about 25-31% phiX was spiked into each library pool. As for the authors' bioinformatics: Quality-filtered reads were processed with the UMI-based MiGEC pipeline, and over 80% of raw TCR sequences were removed by the MiGEC pipeline during error correction. IMGT germline references were used for alignment of VDJ genes, and clonotypes were defined by a unique CDR3 amino acid sequence together with V-J genes. VDJtools evaluated clonal expansion, Shannon diversity and CDR3 relatedness (CalcPairwiseDistances, ClusterSamples); CLCbio workbench built phylogenetic trees. Clones with at least 8 unique UMIs were defined as expanded, with this threshold being based on coefficient-of-variation modelling across technical triplicates. TCRdb took the public reads, trimmed them with fastp at Q25, ran MiXCR for clone calling and kept in-frame beta chains. CDR3 protein sequences are deduplicated, and each keeps its most common genes and DNA. The V and J calls were not made by the authors but by TCRdb's processing. Across this sample there are 40,000 to 50,000 distinct CDR3 sequences, with under 2% seen only once. Approximately 2.1% of the sample comes from the top ten.

The V and J segments used are TRBV2 and TRBJ2-7; the D gene may be TRBD1 or TRBD2, since each aligns over 5 bases. The sequenced material came from PBMCs. The TCR sequence derives from a woman aged 40-49 years with multiple sclerosis. Read as DNA, the sequence is TGTGCCAGCAGACTCGGGACGCTGGATGAGCAGTACTTC. The resulting protein is CASRLGTLDEQYF.